One and the same sample provided the 30 T cell receptor beta chains below, sequenced in a study of OX40 agonist ivuxolimab in advanced cancers. Measured with immunoSEQ multiplex PCR; TCRdb has only the in-frame clones, and not every one. The sample carries about 100,000 clones, under 85% recorded once. Sequences were derived from CD4+ or CD8+ T cells sorted from blood, sampled in a trial of the OX40 agonist ivuxolimab. Every receptor here comes from an adult with an advanced solid tumor such as melanoma, head and neck, liver or kidney cancer.

The chain combines TRBV18 with TRBJ2-7, with D perhaps TRBD2 (6 bases). CDR3 size: 13 residues. CDR1 and CDR2 from the germline V gene are KGHSH and LQKENI. V dropped 5 bases and J dropped 3 bases, with 11 bases sitting between them. This CDR3 is CASSKDSGYEQYF. The CDR3 DNA is TGTGCCAGCTCAAAAGATAGCGGCTACGAGCAGTACTTC.

The V call is TRBV5-6, the J call TRBJ2-7; 11 nucleotides align to TRBD1. V dropped 4 bases and J dropped 5; count of bases not matched to a gene: 8. The CDR3 length is 15 residues. Germline CDR1 is SGHDT and CDR2 is YYEEEE. The CDR3 spells CASSKTGQGGNEQYF. The CDR3 bases are TGTGCCAGCAGCAAAACGGGACAGGGGGGCAACGAGCAGTACTTC.

The chain combines TRBV27 with TRBJ2-1; a possible D gene is TRBD2 (6 bases). Per germline, CDR1 MNHEY and CDR2 SMNVEV (reference sequence). The CDR3 is made up of 13 amino acids. V lost 7 bases and J 10 bases, leaving 17 bases between the germline ends. The CDR3 DNA follows: TGTGCCAGCACCCTGAGAGGACTACGAGAGCAGTTCTTC. It encodes CASTLRGLREQFF.

The J gene is TRBJ1-1, the V gene TRBV18; D not resolved. The ends were cut back, 3 bases at V and 1 base at J, with 12 bases in the middle. This CDR3 contains 15 residues. In germline, CDR1 is KGHSH, CDR2 LQKENI. The CDR3 sequence is CASSPNQRQNTEAFF. The CDR3 nucleotides read TGTGCCAGCTCACCCAACCAGCGACAGAACACTGAAGCTTTCTTT.

The chain uses TRBV29-1 and TRBJ2-1, with D perhaps being TRBD1 or TRBD2 (5 bases each). The CDR3 consists of 12 residues. V lost 7 bases and J 4 bases, leaving 11 bases between the germline ends. In germline, CDR1 is SQVTM, CDR2 ANQGSEA. Here the CDR3 reads CSGRDGYNEQFF. The CDR3 DNA is TGCAGCGGCCGGGACGGGTACAATGAGCAGTTCTTC.

J is TRBJ2-1 and V is TRBV6-5; D is perhaps TRBD1 or TRBD2 (5 bases each). The CDR3 extends over 14 amino acids. Deletions cut 1 base from V and 6 bases from J, with 10 bases between. Per germline, CDR1 MNHEY and CDR2 SVGAGI. This chain's CDR3 is CASSYFAGSNEQFF. CDR3 coding DNA: TGTGCCAGCAGTTACTTCGCAGGGAGCAATGAGCAGTTCTTC.

V and J are TRBV5-4 and TRBJ1-1; D remains unclear. The V and J ends lost 4 bases and 12 bases respectively, with 16 bases between them. CDR3 length: 12 residues. CDR1 is SGHNT, CDR2 YYREEE, per germline (reference sequence). CDR3 sequence (DNA): TGTGCCAGCAGCCCTACCGAGGGTTTGACTTTCTTT. It encodes CASSPTEGLTFF.

The chain joins TRBV4-2 to TRBJ1-1, with D unresolved. Germline CDR1 is LGHNA and CDR2 is YNFKEQ. V lost 4 bases to trimming and J lost 0 bases, with 9 bases between them. The CDR3 extends over 14 amino acids. In nucleotides, the CDR3 is TGTGCCAGCAGCCGTACAGCTATGAACACTGAAGCTTTCTTT. Translation: CASSRTAMNTEAFF.

This clone was detected only once. The CDR3 DNA reads as TGTGCCAGCAGTTTTGGGATTGCCTCCTACGAGCAGTACTTC. It yields the protein CASSFGIASYEQYF. The V gene is TRBV27, the J gene TRBJ2-7, with D unclear. Germline-derived CDR1 and CDR2 are MNHEY and SMNVEV (reference sequence). This CDR3 contains 14 residues. V was pared by 3 bases and J by 0 bases, with 9 bases between.

This clone was detected once. The CDR3 protein is CASSLSGTSAVNEQFF. CDR3 bases: TGTGCCAGCAGTTTGTCCGGGACTAGCGCCGTCAATGAGCAGTTCTTC. This rearrangement joins TRBV2 to TRBJ2-1; 10 bases line up with TRBD2. The junction had 10 bases not matched to a gene; V was cut back by 5 bases and J by 6 bases. CDR3 length: 16 amino acids. Germline lookup yields CDR1 SNHLY and CDR2 FYNNEI.

The CDR3 loop is CAWTRWEPPNEQFF. The CDR3 DNA follows: TGTGCCTGGACGCGCTGGGAGCCCCCCAATGAGCAGTTCTTC. The chain joins TRBV30 to TRBJ2-1; D possibly corresponds to TRBD2 (5 bases). V lost 4 bases and J lost 6, with 16 bases in between. The CDR3 loop spans 14 amino acids. Germline lookup yields CDR1 GTSNPN and CDR2 SVGIG (reference sequence).

The CDR3 loop reads CASRPDRGLTYEQYF. The CDR3, as DNA: TGTGCCAGCAGGCCCGACAGGGGACTCACCTACGAGCAGTACTTC. The chain joins TRBV16 to TRBJ2-5; 8 bases match TRBD1. The J call is doubtful: the DNA matches TRBJ2-7 better. CDR3 length: 15 residues. CDR1 KGHSY and CDR2 FQNENV come from the germline V gene.

The chain joins TRBV19 to TRBJ2-1, with 12 bases that match TRBD2. V trimming: 4 bases; J trimming: 7 bases; junction bases outside the gene matches: 5. The CDR3 extends over 15 amino acids. The germline CDR1 and CDR2 sequences are LNHDA and SQIVND (reference sequence). CDR3 protein: CASSTSGREGNEQFF. CDR3 coding DNA: TGTGCCAGTAGTACTAGCGGGAGGGAAGGAAATGAGCAGTTCTTC.

This clone was observed a single time. V is TRBV11-1 and J is TRBJ1-6, with 8 bases identical to TRBD1. Germline CDR1 SGHAT, CDR2 FQDESV (reference sequence). The CDR3 extends over 14 amino acids. V shed 6 bases and J 5 bases; nucleotides not matched to a gene: 3. Here the CDR3 reads CASSRTGNNSPLHF. The CDR3 DNA reads TGTGCCAGCAGTCGGACAGGGAATAATTCACCCCTCCACTTT.

This clone occurred once. The chain is built from TRBV29-1 and TRBJ1-1; 8 bases line up with TRBD1. The CDR3 contains 15 residues. V dropped 6 bases and J dropped 0; count of bases not matched to a gene: 9. Germline CDR1 is SQVTM and CDR2 is ANQGSEA. The CDR3 loop reads CSVVIRTGMNTEAFF. CDR3 in DNA: TGCAGCGTAGTTATAAGGACAGGGATGAACACTGAAGCTTTCTTT.

The chain is built from TRBV6-5 and TRBJ2-7; tentative D call: TRBD2 (5 bases). Between the trimmed V and J ends, which lost 6 bases and 7 bases, there was a span of 10 bases. Looked up from germline, CDR1 is MNHEY and CDR2 is SVGAGI. This CDR3 has 11 amino acids. This chain's CDR3 is CASRRTGEQYF. CDR3 coding DNA: TGTGCCAGCAGAAGAACGGGGGAGCAGTACTTC.

The CDR3 reads CASSQDPSGTYQETQYF. The CDR3 nucleotides are TGTGCCAGCAGCCAAGACCCTAGCGGGACGTACCAAGAGACCCAGTACTTC. V is TRBV4-2 and J is TRBJ2-5; 9 bases agree with TRBD2. J lost 0 bases, V lost 0 bases, and 5 bases had no gene match. This CDR3 has 17 residues. Germline CDR1 reads LGHNA; CDR2 reads YNFKEQ.

This chain joins TRBV2 and TRBJ1-4; no reliable D call. Per germline, CDR1 SNHLY and CDR2 FYNNEI. Trimming shortened V by 9 bases and J by 8 bases, and 13 bases separated the two germline ends. The CDR3 sequence is 12 residues long. CDR3 region: CASQDRAEKLFF. The CDR3 region has the DNA TGTGCCAGTCAAGATCGGGCCGAAAAACTGTTTTTT.

The rearrangement joins TRBV29-1 to TRBJ2-7, with a tentative D call TRBD1 (5 bases). The CDR3 sequence is 11 residues long. V lost 2 bases and J lost 4, with 6 bases in between. Germline V gene data show CDR1 as SQVTM and CDR2 as ANQGSEA. The CDR3 sequence: CSVETGYEQYF. In DNA, the CDR3 is TGCAGCGTTGAAACAGGATACGAGCAGTACTTC.

The chain is built from TRBV7-2 and TRBJ1-5, with TRBD1 matching 9 bases. V lost 0 bases, J lost 7 bases, and 10 bases stayed unmatched. Germline-derived CDR1 and CDR2 are SGHTA and FQGNSA. The CDR3 length is 17 residues. The CDR3 here is CASSLASGGTGGQPQHF. CDR3 in DNA: TGTGCCAGCAGCTTAGCGAGCGGGGGTACAGGGGGCCAGCCCCAGCATTTT.

The CDR3 region has the DNA TGTGCCAGCAGCTTTGGTGCCGGGGAGCTGTTTTTT. Protein product: CASSFGAGELFF. V usage is TRBV7-2 and J usage is TRBJ2-2; D remains ambiguous. The V end lost 3 bases, the J end lost 6 bases, and 5 bases lay between the germline ends. Germline loops: CDR1 SGHTA, CDR2 FQGNSA. CDR3 length: 12 amino acids. Drawing the rest from reference TRBV7-2 and TRBJ2-2, the complete variable domain is GAGVSQSPSNKVTEKGKDVELRCDPISGHTALYWYRQSLGQGLEFLIYFQGNSAPDKSGLPSDRFSAERTGGSVSTLTIQRTQQEDSAVYLCASSFGAGELFFGEGSRLTVL.

V usage is TRBV5-8 and J usage is TRBJ2-1, with 14 nucleotides matching TRBD2. V lost 3 bases, J lost 1 base, and 6 bases stayed unmatched. The germline V gene has CDR1 SGHTS and CDR2 YDEGEE. The CDR3 totals 18 residues. The DNA of the CDR3 is TGTGCCAGCAGCTCTGTTGGGACTAGCGGGGGTTCCTACAATGAGCAGTTCTTC. The encoded protein is CASSSVGTSGGSYNEQFF.

CDR3 sequence: CASSPLRRGAPDEQFF. The CDR3 DNA reads TGTGCCAGCAGCCCTCTCAGACGAGGGGCCCCGGATGAGCAGTTCTTC. This sequence joins TRBV14 and TRBJ2-1; D may match TRBD1 or TRBD2 (5 bases each). V lost 4 bases to trimming and J lost 8 bases, with 21 bases between them. Germline V CDR1 and CDR2: SGHDN, FVKESK. This CDR3 comprises 16 residues.

The V call is TRBV6-1, the J call TRBJ2-7; 9 bases map to TRBD1. CDR3 length equals 14 residues. V shed 7 bases, J shed 1 base, and the junction held 5 bases outside the gene matches. Germline V CDR1 and CDR2: MNHNS, SASEGT. In DNA, the CDR3 is TGTGCCAGCATCAGACAGGGGGGGTCCTACGAGCAGTACTTC. Protein: CASIRQGGSYEQYF.

The chain combines TRBV7-2 with TRBJ2-3; 7 positions agree with TRBD1. Trimming cost V 4 bases and J 4 bases; bases outside gene matches: 5. The germline V gene has CDR1 SGHTA and CDR2 FQGNSA. The CDR3 loop spans 14 amino acids. In DNA form, the CDR3 reads TGTGCCAGCAGCTACCGACAGGGCGCAGATACGCAGTATTTT. Translated, it gives CASSYRQGADTQYF.

The chain combines TRBV7-6 with TRBJ2-5; D uncertain. The V end was cut by 0 bases, the J end by 4 bases, with 6 bases between. Germline V lookup: CDR1 SGHVS, CDR2 FNYEAQ. This CDR3 comprises 13 residues. For the CDR3, the DNA is TGTGCCAGCAGCTTAGCTCGATCAGAGACCCAGTACTTC. Its translation: CASSLARSETQYF.

The chain carries TRBV18 and TRBJ2-1; maybe TRBD2 (5 bases). CDR1 is KGHSH, CDR2 LQKENI, per germline. The germline V and J ends were trimmed by 0 bases and 1 base, with 19 bases remaining between them. The CDR3 covers 19 residues. The CDR3 region has the DNA TGTGCCAGCTCACCACCGTTCGGTTCAGGACTGGAGTCCTACAATGAGCAGTTCTTC. It is translated as CASSPPFGSGLESYNEQFF.

This clone was recorded a few times. V is TRBV9 and J is TRBJ2-1; 10 bases are shared with TRBD2. The germline CDR1 and CDR2 sequences are SGDLS and YYNGEE. V shed 2 bases, J shed 4 bases, and the junction held 18 bases outside the gene matches. The CDR3 runs to 20 residues. The CDR3 loop reads CASSVLGSSGSVTSYNEQFF. For the CDR3, the DNA is TGTGCCAGCAGCGTCCTAGGGTCTAGCGGGAGTGTCACCTCGTACAATGAGCAGTTCTTC.

This clone is a singleton in its sample. V gene TRBV13 combines with J gene TRBJ2-7; D possibly corresponds to TRBD2 (5 bases). Germline-derived CDR1 and CDR2 are PRHDT and FYEKMQ (reference sequence). The CDR3 is 13 amino acids. Trimming shortened V by 4 bases and J by 6 bases, and 13 bases separated the two germline ends. Here the CDR3 DNA reads TGTGCCAGCAGCTCCCGCTCCCGGGGCGAGCAGTACTTC. Its translation: CASSSRSRGEQYF.

V usage is TRBV5-6 and J usage is TRBJ2-2, with 10 bases fitting TRBD2. The CDR3 covers 17 residues. The V segment lost 1 base and the J segment 5 bases; nucleotides outside the gene matches: 8. Per germline, CDR1 SGHDT and CDR2 YYEEEE. CDR3 DNA sequence: TGTGCCAGCAGCTTGAGGCTAGCGGGGGCCGGGACCGGGGAGCTGTTTTTT. Protein product: CASSLRLAGAGTGELFF.